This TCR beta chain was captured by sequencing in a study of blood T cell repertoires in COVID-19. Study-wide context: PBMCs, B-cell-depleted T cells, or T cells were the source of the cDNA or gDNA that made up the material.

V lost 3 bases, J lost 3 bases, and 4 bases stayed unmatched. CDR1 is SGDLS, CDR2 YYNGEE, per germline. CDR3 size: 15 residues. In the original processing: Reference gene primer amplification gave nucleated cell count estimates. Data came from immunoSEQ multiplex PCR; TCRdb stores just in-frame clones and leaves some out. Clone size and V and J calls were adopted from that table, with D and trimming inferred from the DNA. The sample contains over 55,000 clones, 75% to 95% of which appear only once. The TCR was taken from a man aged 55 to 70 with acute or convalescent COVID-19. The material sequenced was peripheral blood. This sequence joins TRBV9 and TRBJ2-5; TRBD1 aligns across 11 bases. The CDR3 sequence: CASSAGQGAEETQYF. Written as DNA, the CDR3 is TGTGCCAGCAGCGCAGGACAGGGGGCAGAAGAGACCCAGTACTTC.